Included here is one T cell receptor beta chain sequence, with context. Its antigen is as yet unknown. The sample belongs to a study of cytomegalovirus exposure and HLA in healthy donors. Study results and limitations: Later genetic work tied a missense DCLRE1C variant to beta-chain V and J trimming. The authors enumerated around 150 TCR beta chains as linked to cytomegalovirus.

PCR was performed using 60 Vbeta and 13 Jbeta primers. Profiling relied on immunoSEQ multiplex PCR, and the TCRdb table lists in-frame clones only, not all of them. The table shows some 150,000 clones, with around 80% occurring only once. Sequencing used PBMCs. This sequence originates from a young man in good health and CMV-seronegative.

The CDR3 protein is CASTPDRATYTF. The DNA of the CDR3 is TGTGCCAGCACCCCGGACAGGGCGACCTACACCTTC. This chain joins TRBV25-1 and TRBJ1-2, with 8 nucleotides matching TRBD1. The CDR3 contains 12 residues. CDR1 is MGHDK, CDR2 SYGVNS, per germline. V lost 7 bases, J lost 10 bases, and 8 bases stayed unmatched.